The subject of this entry is one T cell receptor beta chain. Its antigen is unknown. Both about-4-week and about-12-week second-dose recipients were combined. Generated by immunoSEQ multiplex PCR, the TCRdb table keeps only in-frame clones and is missing some. Found here are roughly 150,000 clones, about nine tenths of them singletons; the top ten hold about 6%. The CDR3 is 17 amino acids. J lost 6 bases, V lost 2 bases, and 12 bases had no gene match. Looked up from germline, CDR1 is LGHNA and CDR2 is YNFKEQ. The entry originates in a study of T cell responses to AZD1222 COVID-19 vaccine. Whole-study results and caveats: The peak T cell response came first, and repertoires were sampled only after it. Donors, mostly white British, included more females; clonal diversity was possibly underestimated.

The chain uses TRBV4-2 and TRBJ2-1; 8 nucleotides line up with TRBD2. The material sequenced was peripheral blood, taken 28 days after the second AZD1222 dose. This sequence originates from an adult who received the AZD1222 COVID-19 vaccine. The CDR3 protein is CASSQILTGGLPNEQFF. In DNA form, the CDR3 reads TGTGCCAGCAGCCAAATCCTAACGGGGGGGCTCCCCAATGAGCAGTTCTTC.